A selection of T cell receptor beta chains follows, all from one sample in a study of T cells in Graves' hyperthyroidism and ophthalmopathy. Using its own MiXCR run on the multiplex PCR reads, TCRdb lists one record per CDR3 protein. Of fewer than 400,000 distinct CDR3 sequences in the sample, just under 25% were seen once. The material sequenced was blood. The receptors were sampled from a man aged 50-60 years with Graves' hyperthyroidism. Each CDR3 is given with its conserved first and last residue. A D gene is named only where the DNA matches it firmly. Some rows have no size entry. The others give once, few or many, or a class for an expanded clone.

cdr3_aa,cdr3_nt,v_call,clone_size,d_call,j_call
CASSHLEFVGYTF,TGCGCCAGCAGCCATCTCGAGTTCGTCGGCTACACCTTC,TRBV4-1,-,-,TRBJ1-2
CASSLSHSQETQYF,TGTGCCAGCAGTTTATCTCACAGTCAAGAGACCCAGTACTTC,TRBV28,many,-,TRBJ2-5
CASSAPGTGARPPLHF,TGTGCCAGCAGTGCCCCCGGGACAGGGGCGAGGCCACCCCTCCACTTT,TRBV28,-,TRBD1,TRBJ1-6
CASSDGIAGARNTGELFF,TGTGCCAGCAGTGATGGTATAGCGGGAGCAAGGAACACCGGGGAGCTGTTTTTT,TRBV2,many,TRBD2,TRBJ2-2
CASSIQTSGSREQFF,TGTGCCAGTAGTATCCAGACTAGCGGGAGTAGGGAGCAGTTCTTC,TRBV19,-,TRBD2,TRBJ2-1
CASSTTSGGETQYF,TGTGCTAGCAGCACCACTAGCGGCGGCGAGACCCAGTACTTC,TRBV7-7,many,TRBD2,TRBJ2-5
CASSLVSGTGDETQYF,TGTGCCAGCAGTTTAGTGTCGGGGACAGGGGACGAGACCCAGTACTTC,TRBV12-3/TRBV12-4,-,TRBD1,TRBJ2-5
CSVPGTNTGELFF,TGCAGCGTTCCGGGCACGAACACCGGGGAGCTGTTTTTT,TRBV29-1,few,-,TRBJ2-2
CASSFFPDRDYGYTF,TGTGCCAGCAGTTTTTTCCCGGACAGGGACTATGGCTACACCTTC,TRBV12-3/TRBV12-4,-,TRBD1,TRBJ1-2
CAIRESSRARETQYF,TGTGCCATCAGGGAGAGTTCAAGGGCCAGAGAGACCCAGTACTTC,TRBV6-2/TRBV6-3,-,-,TRBJ2-5
CASSLRQGVNQPQHF,TGTGCCAGCAGTCTACGACAGGGGGTAAATCAGCCCCAGCATTTT,TRBV6-1,few,TRBD1,TRBJ1-5
CASSLAPRGAGRSYEQYF,TGTGCCAGCAGCTTAGCCCCCCGGGGAGCGGGAAGATCCTACGAGCAGTACTTC,TRBV7-8,few,TRBD2,TRBJ2-7
CASTVDRLNTEAFF,TGTGCCAGCACGGTCGACAGGTTGAACACTGAAGCTTTCTTT,TRBV12-3/TRBV12-4,few,-,TRBJ1-1
CASSLKLAVFQETQYF,TGTGCCAGCAGTTTAAAACTAGCGGTCTTCCAAGAGACCCAGTACTTC,TRBV28,many,TRBD2,TRBJ2-5
CASSLGVLKGHGYGYTF,TGTGCCAGCAGCTTAGGGGTTTTGAAGGGCCATGGCTATGGCTACACCTTC,TRBV13,-,-,TRBJ1-2
CSSVLGDYGYTF,TGCAGCTCCGTATTGGGGGACTATGGCTACACCTTC,TRBV29-1,-,-,TRBJ1-2
CASSLEDRAFF,TGTGCCAGCAGCTTAGAGGACCGAGCTTTCTTT,TRBV7-9,-,-,TRBJ1-1
CASSHLDQDTQYF,TGTGCCAGCAGCCACCTTGATCAAGATACGCAGTATTTT,TRBV3-1,-,-,TRBJ2-3
CASSNLGAGTGELFF,TGTGCCAGCAGTAATCTGGGCGCAGGTACCGGGGAGCTGTTTTTT,TRBV6-1,-,-,TRBJ2-2
CSAPGWGVGTDTQYF,TGCAGCGCTCCCGGGTGGGGAGTTGGTACAGATACGCAGTATTTT,TRBV29-1,-,-,TRBJ2-3
CSATPRVAGLGETQYF,TGCAGTGCTACCCCGAGGGTAGCGGGACTGGGTGAGACCCAGTACTTC,TRBV20-1,many,TRBD2,TRBJ2-5
CASSPGLYNEQFF,TGTGCCAGCAGCCCGGGACTCTACAATGAGCAGTTCTTC,TRBV18,many,-,TRBJ2-1
CASSLEGSSPLHF,TGTGCCAGCAGTTTAGAGGGGTCTTCACCCCTCCACTTT,TRBV12-3/TRBV12-4,few,-,TRBJ1-6
CSARESGEETQYF,TGCAGTGCTAGAGAGTCCGGGGAAGAGACCCAGTACTTC,TRBV20-1,-,-,TRBJ2-5
CASSLDAGGGFYEQFF,TGTGCCAGCAGCTTAGATGCGGGAGGAGGTTTTTATGAGCAGTTCTTC,TRBV7-2,few,TRBD2,TRBJ2-1
CASSLGPRDKQETQYF,TGTGCCAGCAGCTTGGGGCCCCGGGACAAGCAAGAGACCCAGTACTTC,TRBV5-6,-,-,TRBJ2-5
CSARQGGPMREQYF,TGCAGTGCTAGGCAGGGCGGCCCCATGAGGGAGCAGTACTTC,TRBV20-1,many,-,TRBJ2-7
CAWNQGLNTEAFF,TGTGCCTGGAATCAGGGTTTGAACACTGAAGCTTTCTTT,TRBV30,-,-,TRBJ1-1
CSARSGRAYEQYF,TGCAGTGCTAGGTCCGGTCGAGCCTACGAGCAGTACTTC,TRBV20-1,many,-,TRBJ2-7